The 26 T cell receptor beta chains below come from one sample, sequenced in a study of T cells after yellow fever vaccination. Each CDR3 protein gets one entry after TCRdb re-called the 5' RACE reads with MiXCR. The sample has 340,000 or so distinct CDR3 sequences, around 12% seen once. The material sequenced was CD4+ T cells sorted from PBMCs, taken 15 days after the yellow fever booster vaccination. These receptors were collected from a young man who received the YFV17D yellow fever vaccine.

V usage is TRBV9 and J usage is TRBJ1-6; D unclear. V was clipped by 3 bases and J by 6 bases, with 13 bases between them. This CDR3 spans 15 amino acids. Germline assignment: CDR1 SGDLS and CDR2 YYNGEE. The CDR3 here is CASSASTQINSPLHF. As DNA, the CDR3 is TGTGCCAGCAGCGCCTCAACTCAAATTAATTCACCCCTCCACTTT.

The J gene is TRBJ2-5, the V gene TRBV18; D gene ambiguous. The V end was cut by 3 bases, the J end by 2 bases, with 10 bases between. This CDR3 contains 14 residues. Germline V lookup: CDR1 KGHSH, CDR2 LQKENI. CDR3 nucleotides: TGTGCCAGCTCACCTCAAAGGACGCAAGAGACCCAGTACTTC. Translating gives CASSPQRTQETQYF.

This clonotype turned up a few times. The chain recombines TRBV28 with TRBJ1-4; tentatively, D is TRBD1 (5 bases). Trimming removed 8 bases at V and 8 bases at J, with 18 bases between. Germline V gives CDR1 MDHEN, CDR2 SYDVKM. This CDR3 contains 14 residues. CDR3 in amino acids: CASAYRDLWEKLFF. CDR3 sequence (DNA): TGTGCCAGCGCTTACCGGGACCTGTGGGAAAAACTGTTTTTT.

This sequence joins TRBV7-2 and TRBJ1-4; D possibly corresponds to TRBD1 (5 bases). The CDR3 extends over 14 amino acids. The V gene lost 5 bases and the J gene lost 5 bases, with 12 bases spanning the gap. The V gene's germline CDR1 is SGHTA and CDR2 FQGNSA. This CDR3 reads CASSPTVRNEKLFF. Here the CDR3 DNA reads TGTGCCAGCAGCCCGACAGTTCGCAATGAAAAACTGTTTTTT.

This clonotype appeared a few times. J is TRBJ1-6 and V is TRBV2, with 7 positions matching TRBD1. In germline, CDR1 is SNHLY, CDR2 FYNNEI. This CDR3 comprises 14 residues. Trimming took 2 bases from V and 9 from J; bases not matched to a gene: 4. This chain's CDR3 is CASSEHRGSSPLHF. In nucleotides, the CDR3 is TGTGCCAGCAGTGAACACAGGGGAAGTTCACCCCTCCACTTT.

J is TRBJ1-3 and V is TRBV12-3 or TRBV12-4; D is ambiguous. The CDR3 runs 11 residues. Trimming cost V 6 bases and J 4 bases, with 4 bases left between them. The CDR3 protein is CASRVGNTIYF. The CDR3 bases are TGTGCCAGCAGAGTAGGAAACACCATATATTTT.

The chain joins TRBV6-1 to TRBJ1-5; D call uncertain. Trimming left V 0 bases short and J 0 bases short, with 6 bases between. Per the germline V gene, CDR1 is MNHNS and CDR2 is SASEGT. CDR3 length equals 15 residues. The CDR3 sequence is CASSEAQYSNQPQHF. CDR3 nucleotides: TGTGCCAGCAGTGAAGCTCAGTATAGCAATCAGCCCCAGCATTTT.

This clonotype was observed at least ten times. The V gene is TRBV20-1, the J gene TRBJ1-5; no clear D. Trimming took 2 bases from V and 6 from J, leaving 20 bases between them. This CDR3 has 16 residues. Germline CDR1 and CDR2: DFQATT and SNEGSKA (reference sequence). Here the CDR3 reads CSARSAVSVGGQPQHF. The DNA for the CDR3 is TGCAGTGCTAGATCGGCGGTTTCCGTGGGCGGTCAGCCCCAGCATTTT.

The chain employs TRBV27 and TRBJ2-5, with 7 bases lining up with TRBD1. With 2 bases clipped from V and 4 bases from J, the junction kept 7 bases outside the gene matches. The CDR3 contains 15 residues. CDR1 MNHEY and CDR2 SMNVEV come from the germline V gene (reference sequence). The CDR3 nucleotides read TGTGCCAGCAGTTTACGCAGGGGGTTTAGAGAGACCCAGTACTTC. Amino acid sequence: CASSLRRGFRETQYF.

Only a few counts were recorded for this clonotype. This chain connects TRBV7-9 to TRBJ1-1; D unclear. The V gene's germline CDR1 is SEHNR and CDR2 FQNEAQ (reference sequence). The CDR3 has 13 amino acids. V lost 4 bases, J lost 3 bases, and 9 bases lay in between. CDR3 DNA sequence: TGTGCCAGCAGCTCAAACACCTACACTGAAGCTTTCTTT. It codes for CASSSNTYTEAFF.

This clonotype has a handful of counts. This chain connects TRBV7-2 to TRBJ1-3, with D unresolved. Per germline, CDR1 SGHTA and CDR2 FQGNSA. The CDR3 runs 15 residues. The V gene lost 1 base and the J gene lost 2 bases, with 9 bases spanning the gap. CDR3 in DNA: TGTGCCAGCAGCTTAGTCAAAGCCCCTGGAAACACCATATATTTT. This sequence encodes CASSLVKAPGNTIYF.

Many counts were recorded for this clonotype. The rearrangement uses TRBV18 and TRBJ1-5; D gene uncertain. V lost 0 bases to trimming and J lost 7 bases, with 7 bases between them. This CDR3 region has 13 residues. CDR1 is KGHSH and CDR2 is LQKENI in the germline V gene. CDR3 loop: CASSPPPPQPQHF. The CDR3 DNA is TGTGCCAGCTCACCACCGCCCCCGCAGCCCCAGCATTTT.

This clonotype was seen ten or more times. The rearrangement links TRBV9 to TRBJ2-2, with TRBD1 as a possible D gene (5 bases). Per germline, CDR1 SGDLS and CDR2 YYNGEE. The CDR3 spans 15 residues. V was cut by 0 bases and J by 1 base, with 7 bases left in between. The CDR3 is CASSVGQMNTGELFF. DNA of the CDR3: TGTGCCAGCAGCGTAGGACAGATGAACACCGGGGAGCTGTTTTTT.

This clonotype has more than one count but fewer than ten. V is TRBV19 and J is TRBJ1-4; D is unclear. Germline-derived CDR1 and CDR2 are LNHDA and SQIVND (reference sequence). This CDR3 spans 14 amino acids. Trimming took off 10 bases at V and 3 bases at J, with 15 bases between the two ends. The CDR3 is CAIASNRANEKLFF. In DNA, the CDR3 is TGTGCCATCGCTTCGAACCGGGCTAATGAAAAACTGTTTTTT.

Concerning this clonotype: A read error may account for a junction end that differs from germline. This chain links TRBV5-1 with TRBJ2-1, with 7 bases that match TRBD2. Germline assignment: CDR1 SGHRS and CDR2 YFSETQ. The CDR3 covers 14 residues. CDR3 amino acids: CASSPQGGGLGAIF. The CDR3 region has the DNA TGCGCCAGCAGCCCCCAGGGCGGGGGACTCGGGGCGATCTTC.

CDR3 nucleotide sequence: TGCAGCGTCCCTGGACAGGGGAGGCATTACGAGCAGTACTTC. Its protein product is CSVPGQGRHYEQYF. This rearrangement joins TRBV29-1 to TRBJ2-7; 9 nucleotides agree with TRBD1. V was pared by 6 bases and J by 4 bases, with 10 bases of the junction left unmatched. This CDR3 has 14 residues. Germline CDR1 reads SQVTM; CDR2 reads ANQGSEA.

The V gene is TRBV4-1, the J gene TRBJ2-5; the D is unclear. Germline loops: CDR1 MGHRA, CDR2 YSYEKL. This CDR3 is built from 14 residues. Trimming removed 1 base from V and 2 bases from J, with 8 bases in between. CDR3 sequence reads: CASSQVGKQETQYF. The CDR3 DNA is TGCGCCAGCAGCCAAGTTGGGAAGCAAGAGACCCAGTACTTC.

In this sample, this clonotype turned up a few times. The rearrangement links TRBV15 to TRBJ2-5, with D possibly being TRBD1 (6 bases). The CDR3 length is 14 residues. Per the germline V gene, CDR1 is LNHNV and CDR2 is YYDKDF (reference sequence). Trimming shortened V by 2 bases and J by 1 base, and 8 bases separated the two germline ends. The DNA of the CDR3 is TGTGCCACCAGCAGAAGACAGGCCCAAGAGACCCAGTACTTC. Encoded protein: CATSRRQAQETQYF.

The chain uses TRBV29-1 and TRBJ1-4, with no clear D. Germline CDR1 is SQVTM and CDR2 is ANQGSEA. V gave up 4 bases and J gave up 7 bases, with 7 bases separating them. CDR3 length: 11 residues. DNA for the CDR3: TGCAGCGTTGGATCTTCTGAAAAACTGTTTTTT. Its translation: CSVGSSEKLFF.

V and J are TRBV27 and TRBJ2-6; tentatively, D is TRBD1 or TRBD2 (5 bases each). The germline CDR1 and CDR2 sequences are MNHEY and SMNVEV (reference sequence). Trimming stripped 5 bases from V and 0 bases from J, with 14 bases between. The CDR3 sequence is 17 residues long. For the CDR3, the DNA is TGTGCCAGCAGTCGTCGAGGGGTTGGCTCTGGGGCCAACGTCCTGACTTTC. Residues: CASSRRGVGSGANVLTF.

This clonotype was seen a few times. This chain connects TRBV30 to TRBJ2-5; D gene unclear. The CDR3 contains 13 residues. From germline, CDR1 is GTSNPN and CDR2 SVGIG (reference sequence). V gave up 2 bases and J gave up 5 bases, with 12 bases separating them. The CDR3 coding sequence is TGTGCCTGGAGTTCCCTCCAGCTGGAGACCCAGTACTTC. Residues: CAWSSLQLETQYF.

In regard to this clonotype: A read error is possible here, since a much larger clone lies one base away. The chain uses TRBV4-3 and TRBJ1-2; D remains unclear. The CDR3 totals 16 residues. Germline V gene data show CDR1 as LGHNA and CDR2 as YSLEER. DNA of the CDR3: TGCTCCAGCAGCTCCTTGATTGGGTCGTCGGACTATGGCTACACCTTC. Translation gives CSSSSLIGSSDYGYTF.

CDR3 residues: CASSPDYLSTDTQYF. CDR3 coding DNA: TGTGCCAGCAGCCCGGACTACCTAAGCACAGATACGCAGTATTTT. J is TRBJ2-3 and V is TRBV7-3, with D perhaps TRBD2 (6 bases). The V gene lost 5 bases and the J gene lost 0 bases, with 12 bases spanning the gap. Germline CDR1 SGHTA, CDR2 FQGTGA. The CDR3 runs 15 residues.

This clonotype appeared many times. This chain connects TRBV7-2 to TRBJ2-3, with 9 bases that match TRBD2. CDR1 is SGHTA, CDR2 FQGNSA, per germline. The CDR3 loop spans 16 amino acids. The V gene end was trimmed by 4 bases and the J gene end by 2 bases; junction bases not matched to a gene: 7. The CDR3: CASSSRQRGATDTQYF. The CDR3 bases are TGTGCCAGCAGCTCGCGGCAGCGGGGGGCCACAGATACGCAGTATTTT.

V is TRBV11-1 and J is TRBJ2-5, with 9 positions matching TRBD1. The V and J ends lost 5 bases and 5 bases, in that order; junction bases with no gene match: 12. The germline gives CDR1 SGHAT, CDR2 FQDESV (reference sequence). This CDR3 region has 16 residues. The chain's CDR3 is CASSPISTGGWETQYF. The CDR3 coding sequence is TGTGCCAGCAGCCCCATCTCCACAGGGGGCTGGGAGACCCAGTACTTC.

The chain carries TRBV2 and TRBJ2-1; maybe TRBD1 (5 bases). The CDR3 loop spans 12 amino acids. CDR1 is SNHLY, CDR2 FYNNEI, per germline. Trimming stripped 7 bases from V and 15 bases from J, with 19 bases between. CDR3 coding DNA: TGTGCCAGCATCTACCAGGGAAGTCATCCGTTCTTC. It translates to CASIYQGSHPFF.